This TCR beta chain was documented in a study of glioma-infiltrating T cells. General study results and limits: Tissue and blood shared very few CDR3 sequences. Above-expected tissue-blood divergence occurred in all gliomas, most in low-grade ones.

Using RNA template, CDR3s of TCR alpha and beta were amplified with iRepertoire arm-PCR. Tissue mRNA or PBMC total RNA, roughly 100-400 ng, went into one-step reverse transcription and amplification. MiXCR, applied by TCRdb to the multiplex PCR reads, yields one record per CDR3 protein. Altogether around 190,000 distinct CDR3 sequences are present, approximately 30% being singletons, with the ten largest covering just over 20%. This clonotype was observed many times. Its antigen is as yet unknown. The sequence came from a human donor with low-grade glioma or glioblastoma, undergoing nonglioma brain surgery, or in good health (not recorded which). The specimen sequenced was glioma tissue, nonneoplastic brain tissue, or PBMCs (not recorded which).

This CDR3 is CASANGGASPDTQYF. CDR3 bases: TGTGCCAGCGCGAACGGCGGAGCCTCACCAGATACGCAGTATTTT. V gene TRBV28 combines with J gene TRBJ2-3; D is unresolved. Trimming pared 8 bases from V and 4 bases from J, leaving 19 bases between. The CDR3 contains 15 residues. Germline V CDR1 and CDR2: MDHEN, SYDVKM.